One sample yielded the 8 T cell receptor beta chains listed below, sequenced in a study of shared clonotypes between healthy human individuals. Naive CD8 populations comprised CD45RO-negative cells positively selected for CCR7, excluding terminally differentiated effector memory CD45RA+ cells. This table comes from immunoSEQ multiplex PCR, and its TCRdb copy is limited to in-frame clones, with some not included. Of 700,000 to 950,000 clones in the sample, roughly 96% are singletons; the top ten hold about 0.25%. The sequenced material came from naive CD8+ T cells sorted from blood. The source is a man aged 25-40 years in good health.

This clone was counted once. The CDR3 DNA sequence: TGTGCCAGCAGTTCAACGAACTATGGCTACACCTTC. This sequence encodes CASSSTNYGYTF. V and J are TRBV27 and TRBJ1-2; D is unclear. The V end was cut by 4 bases, the J end by 2 bases, with 5 bases between. The CDR3 is 12 amino acids. The germline V gene has CDR1 MNHEY and CDR2 SMNVEV (reference sequence).

The gene calls are TRBV2 and TRBJ2-5, with 8 positions matching TRBD1. The CDR3 is 17 amino acids. Losses at the gene ends were 7 bases for V and 5 bases for J; bases not matched to a gene: 18. Germline assignment: CDR1 SNHLY and CDR2 FYNNEI. CDR3 in DNA: TGTGCCAGCACTGACCGGGACAGGAGGTCGCGAGCGGAGACCCAGTACTTC. It is translated as CASTDRDRRSRAETQYF. Combining the CDR3 with reference TRBV2 and TRBJ2-5 gives the whole variable domain EPEVTQTPSHQVTQMGQEVILRCVPISNHLYFYWYRQILGQKVEFLVSFYNNEISEKSEIFDDQFSVERPDGSNFTLKIRSTKLEDSAMYFCASTDRDRRSRAETQYFGPGTRLLVL.

V and J are TRBV9 and TRBJ2-1; TRBD1 matches at 9 bases. J lost 8 bases, V lost 4 bases, and 7 bases had no gene match. The V gene's germline CDR1 is SGDLS and CDR2 YYNGEE. This CDR3 contains 14 residues. This chain's CDR3 is CASSPWDREDEQFF. The DNA of the CDR3 is TGTGCCAGCAGCCCTTGGGACAGGGAGGATGAGCAGTTCTTC.

J is TRBJ2-3 and V is TRBV30; D call uncertain. Deletions cut 7 bases from V and 2 bases from J, with 7 bases between. There are 11 residues in the CDR3. The germline V gene has CDR1 GTSNPN and CDR2 SVGIG (reference sequence). The CDR3 region is CAYHYTDTQYF. In DNA form, the CDR3 reads TGTGCCTACCACTACACAGATACGCAGTATTTT.

The chain links TRBV27 to TRBJ2-5; 9 bases are a match to TRBD2. The CDR3 is 18 amino acids. Trimming at V came to 1 base and at J to 4 bases, leaving 13 bases not matched to a gene. The V gene's germline CDR1 is MNHEY and CDR2 SMNVEV (reference sequence). Here the CDR3 DNA reads TGTGCCAGCAGTTTATTAGCTAGCGGGACGATTAATGTAGAGACCCAGTACTTC. Its translation is CASSLLASGTINVETQYF.

This chain connects TRBV27 to TRBJ1-1; D unclear. The V gene lost 3 bases and the J gene lost 2 bases, with 16 bases spanning the gap. CDR1 and CDR2 from the germline V gene are MNHEY and SMNVEV (reference sequence). This CDR3 comprises 16 residues. The CDR3 reads CASSFNLARRNTEAFF. For the CDR3, the DNA is TGTGCCAGCAGTTTTAATTTGGCACGCCGTAACACTGAAGCTTTCTTT.

This clone has just one count. The chain has TRBV7-6 and TRBJ2-2; either TRBD1 or TRBD2 may fit D (6 bases each). V was pared by 4 bases and J by 2 bases, with 14 bases between. CDR3 size: 16 residues. Germline V CDR1 and CDR2: SGHVS, FNYEAQ. CDR3 loop: CASSSRGGLNTGELFF. CDR3 DNA: TGTGCCAGCAGCTCCAGAGGGGGACTCAACACCGGGGAGCTGTTTTTT.

J is TRBJ2-1 and V is TRBV7-8, with D tentatively TRBD1 or TRBD2 (5 bases each). Trimming removed 10 bases at V and 5 bases at J, with 12 bases between. This CDR3 region has 12 residues. CDR1 is SGHVS, CDR2 FQNEAQ, per germline. The CDR3: CANPGRHNEQFF. Written as DNA, the CDR3 is TGTGCCAACCCGGGACGACACAATGAGCAGTTCTTC.